The 30 T cell receptor beta chains listed next were all sequenced from one sample in a study of T cells in women clearing cervical HPV infection (dated by TCRdb to 2017 to 2018). The library was obtained by the immunoSEQ multiplex PCR assay. TCRdb stores this immuneACCESS table with in-frame sequences only. Part of the clones is absent; in the studies checked, under half of the shortfall reflects unresolved V genes, and no reason is known for the rest. The table kept for this sample lists 20,000 or so clones. The ten biggest clones cover approximately 5.5% of the sample. Sequenced input: blood buffy coat. These receptors originate from a woman aged 18-69 years with a cervical HPV16 infection that either progressed to CIN3+ or cleared (not recorded which).

Regarding this clone: The read finishes 3 residues shy of the CDR3 end, and the germline J gene is used to complete it. The chain joins TRBV11-3 to TRBJ2-3, with D perhaps matching TRBD2 (5 bases). Between the trimmed V and J ends, which lost 2 bases and 0 bases, there was a span of 9 bases. Germline lookup yields CDR1 SGHNT and CDR2 YENEEA. The CDR3 is 15 residues long. The covered CDR3 bases are TGTGCCAGCAGCTTATCGAGGGCGAGCACAGATACG. As protein: CASSLSRASTDT. The CDR3 in full is CASSLSRASTDTQYF.

In regard to this clone: The sequence runs out 3 residues before the end of the CDR3; the remainder is reconstructed from the germline J gene. This chain connects TRBV30 to TRBJ2-7; tentative D call: TRBD1 (6 bases). The CDR3 is 16 residues long. V shed 0 bases and J shed 3 bases, with 18 bases lying between them. From germline, CDR1 is GTSNPN and CDR2 SVGIG (reference sequence). The sequenced part of the CDR3 DNA is TGTGCCTGGAGTGTGAGTCAGGACAGAGGTCTCTACGAG. It codes for CAWSVSQDRGLYE. The entire CDR3 sequence reads CAWSVSQDRGLYEQYF. Variable domain in full (rest from reference TRBV30 and TRBJ2-7): SQTIHQWPATLVQPVGSPLSLECTVEGTSNPNLYWYRQAAGRGLQLLFYSVGIGQISSEVPQNLSASRPQDRQFILSSKKLLLSDSGFYLCAWSVSQDRGLYEQYFGPGTRLTVT.

On this clone: Sequencing ends 3 residues short of the CDR3 end; the germline J gene provides the rest. This rearrangement joins TRBV12-3 or TRBV12-4 to TRBJ2-3, with D unclear. The CDR3 totals 14 residues. With 3 bases removed from V and 1 base from J, the gap between germline ends came to 8 bases. The part of the CDR3 DNA that was read is TGTGCCAGCAGTTTGCCCTACGGCACAGATACG. Its translation: CASSLPYGTDT. The entire CDR3 reads CASSLPYGTDTQYF.

As for this clone: The read stops 3 residues short of the end of the CDR3; the missing end is completed from the germline J gene. This chain uses TRBV7-9 with TRBJ2-1, with TRBD2 identical over 12 bases. The V gene's germline CDR1 is SEHNR and CDR2 FQNEAQ (reference sequence). The CDR3 has 15 residues. The V gene end was trimmed by 5 bases and the J gene end by 8 bases; junction bases not matched to a gene: 7. The CDR3 here is CASSTRLAGVDEQFF. The sequenced part of the CDR3 DNA is TGTGCCAGCAGCACTAGACTAGCGGGAGTAGATGAG.

The CDR3 loop reads CASSRQGDTEAFF. The DNA read from the CDR3 is TGCGCCAGCAGCAGACAGGGCGACACTGAA. The chain uses TRBV5-1 and TRBJ1-1; 7 positions agree with TRBD1. The CDR3 end is not reached by the read, which stops 3 residues before it; the germline J gene fills it in. J gave up 3 bases and V 4 bases, and 3 bases lay outside the gene matches. The CDR3 is made up of 13 amino acids. Germline values: CDR1 SGHRS, CDR2 YFSETQ.

As for this clone: The CDR3 extends 3 residues past the end of the read, so its final part is completed from the germline J gene. This chain uses TRBV19 with TRBJ1-2; 9 nucleotides align to TRBD1. The CDR3 has 14 residues. V lost 7 bases, J lost 4 bases, and 7 bases stayed unmatched. In germline, CDR1 is LNHDA, CDR2 SQIVND (reference sequence). The CDR3 region is CASIKDRGSYGYTF. The part of the CDR3 DNA that was read is TGTGCCAGTATTAAGGACAGGGGAAGCTATGGC.

Concerning this clone: The CDR3 end lies 3 residues beyond the end of the read and is filled in from the germline J gene. The J gene is TRBJ2-4, the V gene TRBV19; TRBD1 matches 7 bases. The CDR3 has 11 amino acids. Looked up from germline, CDR1 is LNHDA and CDR2 is SQIVND (reference sequence). The CDR3 DNA, read in part, is TGTGCCTCGGCTCAATCAGGGGGT. Translating it yields CASAQSGG. The entire CDR3 is CASAQSGGQYF.

Worth noting for this clone: The read ends 3 residues before the CDR3 terminus; that terminus is restored from the germline J gene. The chain employs TRBV30 and TRBJ2-5; possibly TRBD1 for D (5 bases). The CDR3 spans 14 residues. V lost 5 bases and J 7 bases, leaving 20 bases between the germline ends. Germline CDR1 GTSNPN, CDR2 SVGIG (reference sequence). The CDR3 here is CAWGGQIGEGTQYF. CDR3 bases read: TGTGCCTGGGGTGGGCAGATAGGGGAAGGGACC.

In the case of this clone: The junction shows a germline mismatch at one end, possibly a read error. The read is 3 residues too short to cover the CDR3 end, so that end is filled in from the germline J gene. This sample includes further DNA sequences coding for the same CDR3. The rearrangement joins TRBV6-1 to TRBJ1-3; no clear D gene. This CDR3 is 15 amino acids long. From germline, CDR1 is MNHNS and CDR2 SASEGT. The CDR3 reads CASSEVQAGGNTIYF. The CDR3 DNA, read in part, is TGTGCCAGCAGTGAAGTCCAGGCGGGAGGAAACACA.

A word on this clone: The CDR3 is cut off 3 residues early in the read; its end comes from the germline J gene. The gene calls are TRBV2 and TRBJ2-3; the D gene is possibly TRBD2 (6 bases). The V gene's germline CDR1 is SNHLY and CDR2 FYNNEI. The CDR3 consists of 14 residues. CDR3 DNA, as far as it was read: TGTGCCAGCAGTGAAGCGGTAGCGGAAGAGACG. This sequence encodes CASSEAVAEET. The whole CDR3 reads CASSEAVAEETQYF.

In the case of this clone: The read ends 3 residues early relative to the CDR3; the germline J gene fills the gap. V usage is TRBV5-4 and J usage is TRBJ1-4; D is possibly TRBD1 (6 bases). The CDR3 spans 15 residues. In germline, CDR1 is SGHNT, CDR2 YYREEE (reference sequence). Trimming removed 4 bases at V and 7 bases at J, with 17 bases between. CDR3 sequence: CASSVQGAVSEKLFF. The part of the CDR3 DNA that was read is TGTGCCAGCAGCGTACAGGGAGCGGTTTCTGAAAAA.

With respect to this clone: The CDR3 is cut off 3 residues early in the read; its end comes from the germline J gene. The chain couples TRBV18 to TRBJ2-1, with D tentatively TRBD2 (5 bases). Germline loops: CDR1 KGHSH, CDR2 LQKENI. Trimming shortened V by 1 base and J by 6 bases, and 16 bases separated the two germline ends. The CDR3 covers 16 residues. The sequenced part of the CDR3 DNA is TGTGCCAGCTCACCACTTTCCAGAGGGCTGGTCAATGAG. It translates to CASSPLSRGLVNE. The entire CDR3 is CASSPLSRGLVNEQFF.

Note on this clone: The read ends 3 residues early relative to the CDR3; the germline J gene fills the gap. The chain carries TRBV20-1 and TRBJ2-1, with 8 bases lining up with TRBD2. V shed 0 bases, J shed 7 bases, and the junction held 5 bases outside the gene matches. This CDR3 region has 14 residues. Looked up from germline, CDR1 is DFQATT and CDR2 is SNEGSKA (reference sequence). CDR3 loop: CSAREAGALNEQFF. CDR3 DNA (partial): TGCAGTGCTAGAGAAGCGGGGGCCCTTAATGAG.

Points on this clone: Coverage ceases 3 residues before the CDR3 finishes, and the germline J gene fills in the end. The chain carries TRBV5-1 and TRBJ2-1; TRBD1 agrees at 10 bases. This CDR3 spans 15 amino acids. With 1 base clipped from V and 6 bases from J, the junction kept 4 bases outside the gene matches. Germline V CDR1 and CDR2: SGHRS, YFSETQ. The part of the CDR3 DNA that was read is TGCGCCAGCAGCTTGAGGACAGGGGGGGCCAATGAG. Residues: CASSLRTGGANE. The entire CDR3 sequence reads CASSLRTGGANEQFF.

With regard to this clone: Sequencing ends 3 residues short of the CDR3 end; the germline J gene provides the rest. The sample carries other DNA sequences with the same CDR3. This chain links TRBV19 with TRBJ1-3, with 7 positions matching TRBD1. The CDR3 has 12 residues. V was pared by 10 bases and J by 5 bases, with 5 bases of the junction left unmatched. Germline CDR1 and CDR2: LNHDA and SQIVND (reference sequence). The CDR3 reads CATMTGRNTIYF. Incomplete CDR3 DNA: TGTGCCACCATGACAGGGAGAAACACC.

CDR3 bases read: TGTGCCAGTAGTATCCAGCAGGATCAGCCG. Translated: CASSIQQDQP. The entire CDR3 sequence reads CASSIQQDQPQYF. The V call is TRBV19, the J call TRBJ2-3; the D is unclear. The read ends 3 residues shy of where the CDR3 ends; the end is completed using the germline J gene. The CDR3 sequence is 13 residues long. The germline V gene has CDR1 LNHDA and CDR2 SQIVND (reference sequence).

With respect to this clone: From the germline J gene comes the end of the CDR3, since the read stops 3 residues before it. The chain couples TRBV4-1 to TRBJ2-2; tentative D call: TRBD2 (5 bases). Germline lookup yields CDR1 MGHRA and CDR2 YSYEKL. This CDR3 has 16 residues. Trimming took 1 base from V and 0 from J, leaving 9 bases between them. CDR3 sequence: CASSQVLATNTGELFF. The CDR3 bases that were read are TGCGCCAGCAGCCAAGTATTAGCGACGAACACCGGGGAG.

Comments on this clone: The CDR3 is cut off 3 residues early in the read; its end comes from the germline J gene. This sequence joins TRBV5-1 and TRBJ2-7; perhaps TRBD1 as D (5 bases). V lost 0 bases to trimming and J lost 2 bases, with 9 bases between them. The CDR3 runs to 14 residues. The germline CDR1 and CDR2 sequences are SGHRS and YFSETQ. Here the CDR3 reads CASSLGQRAYEQYF. The CDR3 DNA, read in part, is TGCGCCAGCAGCTTGGGACAGAGAGCCTACGAG.

On this clone itself: The CDR3 extends 3 residues past the end of the read, so its final part is completed from the germline J gene. The same CDR3 is also encoded by other DNA sequences in this sample. V is TRBV7-3 and J is TRBJ1-3, with D possibly matching TRBD1 (5 bases). This CDR3 spans 13 amino acids. V lost 5 bases and J lost 7, with 12 bases in between. Germline V gene sequence: CDR1 SGHTA, CDR2 FQGTGA. CDR3 residues: CASSMDGGNTIYF. The sequenced CDR3 bases are TGTGCCAGCAGCATGGACGGGGGGAACACC.

Concerning this clone itself: The CDR3 end falls 3 residues outside the read, so it is completed with the germline J gene. J is TRBJ2-7 and V is TRBV2; D possibly corresponds to TRBD1 (5 bases). Trimming shortened V by 7 bases and J by 2 bases, and 12 bases separated the two germline ends. The CDR3 loop spans 13 amino acids. The germline CDR1 and CDR2 sequences are SNHLY and FYNNEI. This chain's CDR3 is CASKRQTAYEQYF. The part of the CDR3 DNA that was read is TGTGCCAGCAAACGACAGACGGCCTACGAG.

Remarks on this clone: The read finishes 3 residues shy of the CDR3 end, and the germline J gene is used to complete it. The rearrangement joins TRBV7-3 to TRBJ2-7; TRBD1 agrees at 10 bases. The CDR3 is made up of 15 amino acids. Germline V CDR1 and CDR2: SGHTA, FQGTGA. Trimming at V came to 5 bases and at J to 2 bases, leaving 6 bases not matched to a gene. The CDR3 protein is CASSLSGTGAYEQYF. The CDR3 bases that were read are TGTGCCAGCAGCCTCTCCGGGACAGGGGCCTACGAG.

Notes on this clone: From the germline J gene comes the end of the CDR3, since the read stops 3 residues before it. The J gene is TRBJ2-3, the V gene TRBV30; D is unclear. Germline CDR1 is GTSNPN and CDR2 is SVGIG (reference sequence). CDR3 size: 16 residues. The sequenced part of the CDR3 DNA is TGTGCCTGGAGTCGACCGGGTTTGAATGGCAATCAGCCG. Its protein is CAWSRPGLNGNQP. The whole CDR3 reads CAWSRPGLNGNQPQYF.

Turning to this clone: The DNA ends 3 residues before the CDR3 does, and the rest of the CDR3 is filled in from the germline J gene. This chain uses TRBV5-1 with TRBJ2-1, with D perhaps matching TRBD2 (6 bases). CDR1 is SGHRS, CDR2 YFSETQ, per germline. This CDR3 comprises 14 residues. V was shortened by 4 bases and J by 5 bases, with 13 bases between the two germline ends. CDR3 loop: CASSPGTFHNEQFF. The sequenced CDR3 bases are TGCGCCAGCAGCCCCGGGACTTTCCACAATGAG.

To note about this clone: The read ends 3 residues shy of where the CDR3 ends; the end is completed using the germline J gene. The chain links TRBV5-6 to TRBJ2-7, with 7 nucleotides matching TRBD2. Trimming took 4 bases from V and 2 from J; bases not matched to a gene: 6. This CDR3 contains 14 residues. Germline V gene lookup returns CDR1 SGHDT and CDR2 YYEEEE. The DNA read from the CDR3 is TGTGCCAGCAGCCAGCGGGGCTGGCCCTACGAG. Translating gives CASSQRGWPYE. The CDR3 as a whole reads CASSQRGWPYEQYF.

Details on this clone: Read sequence stops 3 residues before the CDR3 end, and the germline J gene provides the missing end. This chain joins TRBV20-1 and TRBJ1-2; D is perhaps TRBD1 (5 bases). The germline gives CDR1 DFQATT, CDR2 SNEGSKA (reference sequence). V lost 3 bases and J 5 bases, leaving 10 bases between the germline ends. The CDR3 is made up of 12 amino acids. The sequenced part of the CDR3 DNA is TGCAGTGCTAGGGGGACTAGTTATGGC. Translation gives CSARGTSYG. From start to end, the CDR3 is CSARGTSYGYTF.

According to its frequency, this clone is medium-sized. The read comes to an end 3 residues before the CDR3 does, leaving the germline J gene to fill in the end. The same CDR3 also results from other DNA sequences found in this sample. The chain combines TRBV7-2 with TRBJ2-7; TRBD1 matches 8 bases. V shed 3 bases and J 3 bases; nucleotides not matched to a gene: 4. In germline, CDR1 is SGHTA, CDR2 FQGNSA. This CDR3 region has 14 residues. The CDR3 loop is CASSFPDRDYEQYF. The covered CDR3 bases are TGTGCCAGCAGCTTTCCGGACAGGGACTACGAG. The full variable domain, with the rest looked up from reference TRBV7-2 and TRBJ2-7, is GAGVSQSPSNKVTEKGKDVELRCDPISGHTALYWYRQSLGQGLEFLIYFQGNSAPDKSGLPSDRFSAERTGGSVSTLTIQRTQQEDSAVYLCASSFPDRDYEQYFGPGTRLTVT.

As to this clone: The read stops 3 residues short of the end of the CDR3; the missing end is completed from the germline J gene. The chain couples TRBV7-3 to TRBJ2-2; TRBD1 matches at 7 bases. The CDR3 has 17 residues. In germline, CDR1 is SGHTA, CDR2 FQGTGA. V lost 5 bases to trimming and J lost 3 bases; unmatched junction nucleotides: 12. CDR3 amino acids: CASSPPSTGWDTGELFF. CDR3 DNA (partial): TGTGCCAGCAGCCCTCCTTCGACAGGGTGGGACACCGGGGAG.

Comment on this clone: The sequenced fragment ends 3 residues before the CDR3 boundary, so the rest is inferred from the germline J gene. Other DNA variants within this sample encode the same CDR3. V gene TRBV5-1 combines with J gene TRBJ1-2; D uncertain. V dropped 0 bases and J dropped 2 bases, with 5 bases sitting between them. CDR1 is SGHRS and CDR2 is YFSETQ in the germline V gene. The CDR3 is made up of 13 amino acids. CDR3 DNA (partial): TGCGCCAGCAGCTTGGACACAAACTATGGC. This sequence encodes CASSLDTNYG. The complete CDR3 reads CASSLDTNYGYTF.

In the case of this clone: Read coverage stops 3 residues before the CDR3 terminus; the germline J gene supplies the remainder. V and J are TRBV18 and TRBJ1-2, with TRBD1 as a possible D gene (6 bases). The V end was cut by 2 bases, the J end by 4 bases, with 20 bases between. From germline, CDR1 is KGHSH and CDR2 LQKENI. The CDR3 covers 17 residues. CDR3 DNA, as far as it was read: TGTGCCAGCTCACCAAGGGACAAGGGCTCCACCATCTATGGC. Amino acid sequence: CASSPRDKGSTIYG. Given in full, the CDR3 is CASSPRDKGSTIYGYTF.

As concerns this clone: The CDR3 extends 3 residues past the end of the read, so its final part is completed from the germline J gene. V and J are TRBV5-1 and TRBJ2-3, with TRBD2 identical over 14 bases. The junction had 13 bases not matched to a gene; V was cut back by 4 bases and J by 3 bases. In germline, CDR1 is SGHRS, CDR2 YFSETQ. The CDR3 is made up of 19 amino acids. The sequenced CDR3 bases are TGCGCCAGCAGCCCGGGACTAGCGGGAGTTGGGGTAAGGACAGATACG. This sequence encodes CASSPGLAGVGVRTDT. Given in full, the CDR3 is CASSPGLAGVGVRTDTQYF.